Below, 18 T cell receptor beta chains from the same sample are listed, as sequenced in a study of blood T cell repertoires in COVID-19. Clones were sequenced by immunoSEQ multiplex PCR, and TCRdb holds only the in-frame ones, with some missing. The table records about 50,000 clones, more than 75% of them present only once. Sequencing was carried out using peripheral blood. The receptors come from a man aged 50-59 years with active COVID-19.

This clone was observed a handful of times. The V and J genes are TRBV29-1 and TRBJ1-1, with D unresolved. Germline loops: CDR1 SQVTM, CDR2 ANQGSEA. The ends were cut back, 7 bases at V and 1 base at J, with 10 bases in the middle. The CDR3 sequence is 12 residues long. The CDR3 reads CSAREGNTEAFF. DNA for the CDR3: TGCAGCGCCCGAGAGGGGAACACTGAAGCTTTCTTT.

The DNA for the CDR3 is TGTGCCAGCAGCGTAGAAGGGAGCAAAAATGAAAAACTGTTTTTT. It specifies CASSVEGSKNEKLFF. The rearrangement links TRBV9 to TRBJ1-4; no definite D call. V gave up 0 bases and J gave up 5 bases, with 11 bases separating them. This CDR3 region has 15 residues. CDR1 is SGDLS, CDR2 YYNGEE, per germline.

The chain couples TRBV25-1 to TRBJ1-1; 7 bases fit TRBD1. V lost 4 bases to trimming and J lost 1 base; unmatched junction nucleotides: 3. Germline lookup yields CDR1 MGHDK and CDR2 SYGVNS. The CDR3 runs to 14 residues. This chain's CDR3 is CASSGTGQNTEAFF. CDR3 nucleotide sequence: TGTGCCAGCAGTGGGACAGGACAGAACACTGAAGCTTTCTTT.

V usage is TRBV3-1 (or the pseudogene TRBV3-2) and J usage is TRBJ1-6; maybe TRBD1 (6 bases). The CDR3 is 16 amino acids. The germline V and J ends were trimmed by 0 bases and 7 bases, with 13 bases remaining between them. Looked up from germline, CDR1 is LGHDT and CDR2 is YNNKEL (reference sequence). The chain's CDR3 is CASSQELGATNSPLHF. In nucleotides, the CDR3 is TGTGCCAGCAGCCAAGAGTTGGGGGCAACAAATTCACCCCTCCACTTT.

The chain joins TRBV7-2 to TRBJ1-1; TRBD1 might be the D (5 bases). Germline-derived CDR1 and CDR2 are SGHTA and FQGNSA. The V end lost 1 base, the J end lost 7 bases, and 10 bases lay between the germline ends. The CDR3 runs 13 residues. The CDR3 loop is CASSLGEGLEAFF. CDR3 DNA: TGTGCCAGCAGCTTAGGGGAGGGGCTTGAAGCTTTCTTT.

The genes are TRBV6-6 and TRBJ1-4; 7 bases line up with TRBD1. Germline trimming cut 6 bases from V and 7 bases from J; bases unmatched to any gene: 5. Germline assignment: CDR1 MNHNY and CDR2 SVGAGI (reference sequence). The CDR3 sequence is 13 residues long. CDR3 bases: TGTGCCAGCAGCCTAGACAGGGTTGAAAAACTGTTTTTT. This gives the protein CASSLDRVEKLFF.

The chain recombines TRBV7-2 with TRBJ2-3, with TRBD2 identical over 15 bases. Germline CDR1 SGHTA, CDR2 FQGNSA. V was clipped by 5 bases and J by 2 bases; unmatched bases: 5. The CDR3 extends over 17 amino acids. CDR3 sequence: CASSPWTSGGVTDTQYF. For the CDR3, the DNA is TGTGCCAGCAGCCCATGGACTAGCGGGGGGGTCACAGATACGCAGTATTTT.

This clone was seen once. This chain joins TRBV12-3 or TRBV12-4 and TRBJ2-1; no clear D gene. The CDR3 length is 11 residues. The V and J ends lost 6 bases and 10 bases respectively, with 10 bases between them. The CDR3 here is CASSPLREQFF. The CDR3 DNA sequence: TGTGCCAGCAGCCCACTAAGGGAGCAGTTCTTC.

The chain has TRBV5-1 and TRBJ2-1; TRBD1 aligns across 10 bases. CDR3 size: 18 residues. Germline V gives CDR1 SGHRS, CDR2 YFSETQ. Trimming cost V 2 bases and J 8 bases; bases outside gene matches: 16. CDR3: CASSFYPGQGSRMDEQFF. In DNA form, the CDR3 reads TGCGCCAGCAGCTTTTATCCGGGACAGGGGTCCCGCATGGATGAGCAGTTCTTC.

The chain uses TRBV7-2 and TRBJ2-2, with D possibly being TRBD2 (6 bases). CDR3 length: 15 amino acids. Germline V gene lookup returns CDR1 SGHTA and CDR2 FQGNSA. Trimming cost V 1 base and J 7 bases, with 13 bases left between them. The CDR3 DNA is TGTGCCAGCAGCTTAGTTCTCGGGAGTGGCGGGGAGCTGTTTTTT. As protein: CASSLVLGSGGELFF. Looking up the rest from reference TRBV7-2 and TRBJ2-2 gives the full variable domain: GAGVSQSPSNKVTEKGKDVELRCDPISGHTALYWYRQSLGQGLEFLIYFQGNSAPDKSGLPSDRFSAERTGGSVSTLTIQRTQQEDSAVYLCASSLVLGSGGELFFGEGSRLTVL.

This clone was detected once. The chain uses TRBV7-9 and TRBJ1-1; no clear D. CDR1 is SEHNR and CDR2 is FQNEAQ in the germline V gene (reference sequence). CDR3 length: 12 residues. V was clipped by 1 base and J by 9 bases, with 9 bases between them. CDR3 loop: CASSLGSAQAFF. The CDR3 bases are TGTGCCAGCAGCTTAGGGAGTGCCCAAGCTTTCTTT. Full variable domain (missing parts from reference TRBV7-9 and TRBJ1-1): DTGVSQNPRHKITKRGQNVTFRCDPISEHNRLYWYRQTLGQGPEFLTYFQNEAQLEKSRLLSDRFSAERPKGSFSTLEIQRTEQGDSAMYLCASSLGSAQAFFGQGTRLTVV.

A single count supports this clone. This rearrangement joins TRBV12-5 to TRBJ1-1, with D perhaps TRBD1 (6 bases). Trimming stripped 8 bases from V and 4 bases from J, with 17 bases between. Looked up from germline, CDR1 is LGHNT and CDR2 is FRNRAP. The CDR3 is 14 residues long. The CDR3 is CASKMGGAPTEAFF. CDR3 DNA: TGTGCTAGTAAGATGGGGGGGGCCCCCACTGAAGCTTTCTTT.

This clone was recorded a few times. The genes are TRBV5-6 and TRBJ1-3; 8 bases map to TRBD1. The CDR3 runs to 15 residues. Germline V gives CDR1 SGHDT, CDR2 YYEEEE. Trimming at V came to 4 bases and at J to 0 bases, leaving 3 bases not matched to a gene. CDR3 DNA: TGTGCCAGCAGCCCCGACAGGGGCTCTGGAAACACCATATATTTT. It codes for CASSPDRGSGNTIYF. Supplemented by reference TRBV5-6 and TRBJ1-3, the full variable domain reads DAGVTQSPTHLIKTRGQQVTLRCSPKSGHDTVSWYQQALGQGPQFIFQYYEEEERQRGNFPDRFSGHQFPNYSSELNVNALLLGDSALYLCASSPDRGSGNTIYFGEGSWLTVV.

V is TRBV18 and J is TRBJ1-1; 12 nucleotides agree with TRBD1. CDR1 and CDR2 (germline): KGHSH, LQKENI. The J segment lost 6 bases and the V segment lost 5 bases, leaving 7 bases of the junction unmatched. CDR3 size: 15 residues. CDR3 amino acids: CASSSGTGGSSEAFF. The CDR3 DNA sequence: TGTGCCAGCTCATCTGGGACAGGGGGCAGTTCTGAAGCTTTCTTT.

This chain links TRBV7-9 with TRBJ2-7; D might be TRBD2 (6 bases). V lost 5 bases, J lost 4 bases, and 15 bases lay in between. Germline V lookup: CDR1 SEHNR, CDR2 FQNEAQ (reference sequence). This CDR3 comprises 14 residues. CDR3 in DNA: TGTGCCAGCAGCCCGCCCGGGAGTCGGTACGAGCAGTACTTC. Amino acid sequence: CASSPPGSRYEQYF.

The rearrangement links TRBV4-2 to TRBJ2-2, with TRBD1 identical over 8 bases. Trimming cost V 4 bases and J 5 bases; bases outside gene matches: 9. The CDR3 is 16 residues long. Germline loops: CDR1 LGHNA, CDR2 YNFKEQ. The CDR3 DNA is TGTGCCAGCAGCCTAGGGCAGGGGGCGCGGACCGGGGAGCTGTTTTTT. Translated: CASSLGQGARTGELFF.

This chain joins TRBV6-5 and TRBJ1-2; the D gene is possibly TRBD1 (6 bases). This CDR3 region has 15 residues. Between the trimmed V and J ends, which lost 0 bases and 8 bases, there was a span of 16 bases. In germline, CDR1 is MNHEY, CDR2 SVGAGI. CDR3 DNA sequence: TGTGCCAGCAGTTACTCGGTAGGGGGTAGGAACGGCTACACCTTC. It codes for CASSYSVGGRNGYTF.

The rearrangement links TRBV10-3 to TRBJ2-1, with 8 positions matching TRBD2. V lost 4 bases to trimming and J lost 0 bases; unmatched junction nucleotides: 8. CDR3 length equals 17 residues. The germline CDR1 and CDR2 sequences are ENHRY and SYGVKD. This chain's CDR3 is CAISGKPGLVSYNEQFF. The CDR3, as DNA: TGTGCCATCAGTGGGAAACCGGGACTAGTCTCCTACAATGAGCAGTTCTTC.